Listed here are 21 T cell receptor beta chains from one sample, sequenced in a study of shared clonotypes between healthy human individuals. Clones were sequenced by immunoSEQ multiplex PCR, and TCRdb holds only the in-frame ones, with some missing. The table lists roughly 650,000 clones, roughly 97% of them singletons. The sequenced material came from naive CD4+ T cells sorted from blood. The subset here: CD45RA+ positively selected. These receptor sequences come from a woman aged 25-40 years in good health.

The CDR3 reads CASSEGHPSTDTQYF. The CDR3, as DNA: TGTGCCAGCAGCGAGGGACACCCTAGCACAGATACGCAGTATTTT. V gene TRBV7-7 combines with J gene TRBJ2-3, with TRBD1 as a possible D gene (6 bases). V was shortened by 5 bases and J by 0 bases, with 12 bases between the two germline ends. Per germline, CDR1 SSHAT and CDR2 FNYEAQ (reference sequence). The CDR3 consists of 15 residues.

The chain joins TRBV28 to TRBJ1-5; maybe TRBD1 (6 bases). The CDR3 has 14 amino acids. V was trimmed by 7 bases and J by 6 bases, leaving 16 bases between them. CDR1 and CDR2 (germline): MDHEN, SYDVKM. CDR3 nucleotide sequence: TGTGCCAGCACTAAAGGGGGGGGAGCTCAGCCCCAGCATTTT. Its translation: CASTKGGGAQPQHF. The full variable domain, in which reference TRBV28 and TRBJ1-5 provide the parts outside the CDR3, is DVKVTQSSRYLVKRTGEKVFLECVQDMDHENMFWYRQDPGLGLRLIYFSYDVKMKEKGDIPEGYSVSREKKERFSLILESASTNQTSMYLCASTKGGGAQPQHFGDGTRLSIL.

This chain links TRBV19 with TRBJ2-1; 10 bases fit TRBD2. CDR1 is LNHDA and CDR2 is SQIVND in the germline V gene (reference sequence). The J segment lost 6 bases and the V segment lost 4 bases, leaving 6 bases of the junction unmatched. This CDR3 has 15 residues. CDR3 DNA sequence: TGTGCCAGTAGTACCTCTAGCGGGAGATTCAATGAGCAGTTCTTC. Its translation is CASSTSSGRFNEQFF.

The J gene is TRBJ2-3, the V gene TRBV4-1, with TRBD2 matching over 9 bases. The CDR3 loop spans 18 amino acids. Unmatched junction bases numbered 14, after V lost 1 base and J lost 6 bases. From germline, CDR1 is MGHRA and CDR2 YSYEKL. The DNA for the CDR3 is TGCGCCAGCAGCCAAGGGGCCAGACTAGCGGTAGCAGGGGATACGCAGTATTTT. Its protein product is CASSQGARLAVAGDTQYF.

The chain combines TRBV5-1 with TRBJ2-7; 10 positions agree with TRBD2. V was clipped by 2 bases and J by 4 bases; unmatched bases: 6. The CDR3 spans 15 residues. CDR1 is SGHRS, CDR2 YFSETQ, per germline. The CDR3 nucleotides read TGCGCCAGCAGCTTACTAGCGGGGAGTGGATACGAGCAGTACTTC. Protein sequence: CASSLLAGSGYEQYF.

This clone was recorded only once. V is TRBV10-3 and J is TRBJ2-5, with TRBD2 identical over 8 bases. Germline CDR1 and CDR2: ENHRY and SYGVKD. V trimming: 5 bases; J trimming: 2 bases; junction bases outside the gene matches: 7. The CDR3 is 15 residues long. The CDR3 region is CAISQTSEIQETQYF. In nucleotides, the CDR3 is TGTGCCATCAGTCAGACTAGCGAAATACAAGAGACCCAGTACTTC.

This chain joins TRBV30 and TRBJ1-2; D gene unclear. From germline, CDR1 is GTSNPN and CDR2 SVGIG (reference sequence). This CDR3 comprises 12 residues. Trimming took 5 bases from V and 5 from J, leaving 12 bases between them. Written as DNA, the CDR3 is TGTGCCTGGGGAGTCGAAGTTTATGGCTACACCTTC. This gives the protein CAWGVEVYGYTF.

The V call is TRBV10-1, the J call TRBJ2-7; the match to TRBD1 covers 7 bases. CDR3 length: 13 residues. J gave up 5 bases and V 2 bases, and 3 bases lay outside the gene matches. Germline V lookup: CDR1 WNHNN, CDR2 SYGVQD (reference sequence). The CDR3 DNA is TGCGCCAGCAGTGAGGGACAGGTAGACGAGCAGTACTTC. Its translation: CASSEGQVDEQYF.

The chain links TRBV9 to TRBJ1-5, with D uncertain. The CDR3 spans 14 residues. Germline-derived CDR1 and CDR2 are SGDLS and YYNGEE. Trimming removed 0 bases from V and 1 base from J, with 5 bases in between. DNA for the CDR3: TGTGCCAGCAGCGTAGACACGAGCAATCAGCCCCAGCATTTT. Translated, it gives CASSVDTSNQPQHF.

This clone showed up just once. The chain links TRBV27 to TRBJ2-2; D unresolved. The CDR3 totals 14 residues. Germline loops: CDR1 MNHEY, CDR2 SMNVEV (reference sequence). Trimming took off 5 bases at V and 0 bases at J, with 7 bases between the two ends. CDR3 residues: CASSRQANTGELFF. DNA of the CDR3: TGTGCCAGCAGTCGGCAGGCGAACACCGGGGAGCTGTTTTTT.

J is TRBJ2-5 and V is TRBV2, with D possibly being TRBD2 (5 bases). Trimming removed 0 bases from V and 5 bases from J, with 10 bases in between. Per germline, CDR1 SNHLY and CDR2 FYNNEI. The CDR3 totals 14 residues. This chain's CDR3 is CASSEARRRETQYF. In DNA, the CDR3 is TGTGCCAGCAGTGAAGCAAGACGGAGGGAGACCCAGTACTTC.

DNA for the CDR3: TGCAGCGTTGAAGAACTAGCGGGAACGGAGACCCAGTACTTC. Translating it yields CSVEELAGTETQYF. The rearrangement joins TRBV29-1 to TRBJ2-5, with 10 bases that match TRBD2. CDR3 length: 14 amino acids. Losses at the gene ends were 0 bases for V and 5 bases for J; bases not matched to a gene: 3. The V gene's germline CDR1 is SQVTM and CDR2 ANQGSEA. Together with reference TRBV29-1 and TRBJ2-5, the CDR3 gives the full variable domain: SAVISQKPSRDICQRGTSLTIQCQVDSQVTMMFWYRQQPGQSLTLIATANQGSEATYESGFVIDKFPISRPNLTFSTLTVSNMSPEDSSIYLCSVEELAGTETQYFGPGTRLLVL.

The V call is TRBV28, the J call TRBJ2-3; 10 nucleotides align to TRBD1. The length of the CDR3 is 15 residues. The germline V gene encodes CDR1 MDHEN and CDR2 SYDVKM. Trimming took 5 bases from V and 4 from J; bases not matched to a gene: 6. The CDR3, as DNA: TGTGCCAGCAGTCCGGACAGGGGGATCGCAGATACGCAGTATTTT. Its translation: CASSPDRGIADTQYF.

The chain joins TRBV28 to TRBJ1-1; unclear D gene. This CDR3 region has 15 residues. Germline CDR1 and CDR2: MDHEN and SYDVKM. Trimming left V 2 bases short and J 0 bases short, with 10 bases between. The CDR3 region is CASSLEARLNTEAFF. CDR3 nucleotide sequence: TGTGCCAGCAGTTTAGAGGCGCGATTGAACACTGAAGCTTTCTTT.

J is TRBJ2-7 and V is TRBV19; tentatively, D is TRBD1 or TRBD2 (5 bases each). The germline gives CDR1 LNHDA, CDR2 SQIVND (reference sequence). The length of the CDR3 is 15 residues. Trimming cost V 5 bases and J 2 bases, with 16 bases left between them. CDR3 bases: TGTGCCAGTAGTCGTGAGGTCGGGGCAACCTACGAGCAGTACTTC. This gives the protein CASSREVGATYEQYF. Combining the CDR3 with reference TRBV19 and TRBJ2-7 gives the whole variable domain DGGITQSPKYLFRKEGQNVTLSCEQNLNHDAMYWYRQDPGQGLRLIYYSQIVNDFQKGDIAEGYSVSREKKESFPLTVTSAQKNPTAFYLCASSREVGATYEQYFGPGTRLTVT.

The chain joins TRBV7-9 to TRBJ2-1; TRBD2 matches at 12 bases. CDR1 SEHNR and CDR2 FQNEAQ come from the germline V gene (reference sequence). Germline trimming cut 11 bases from V and 8 bases from J; bases unmatched to any gene: 10. The CDR3 sequence is 14 residues long. This CDR3 is CAGSLAGGPDEQFF. CDR3 bases: TGTGCCGGATCGCTAGCGGGAGGGCCCGATGAGCAGTTCTTC. Drawing the rest from reference TRBV7-9 and TRBJ2-1, the complete variable domain is DTGVSQNPRHKITKRGQNVTFRCDPISEHNRLYWYRQTLGQGPEFLTYFQNEAQLEKSRLLSDRFSAERPKGSFSTLEIQRTEQGDSAMYLCAGSLAGGPDEQFFGPGTRLTVL.

This chain links TRBV18 with TRBJ2-7, with TRBD2 as a possible D gene (5 bases). CDR3 length: 14 residues. CDR1 is KGHSH and CDR2 is LQKENI in the germline V gene. Trimming removed 3 bases from V and 3 bases from J, with 12 bases in between. DNA of the CDR3: TGTGCCAGCTCACCGGGAGAGACCTTCTACGAGCAGTACTTC. It encodes CASSPGETFYEQYF.

The chain links TRBV19 to TRBJ1-5; possibly TRBD1 for D (5 bases). V was clipped by 5 bases and J by 3 bases, with 14 bases between them. Germline-derived CDR1 and CDR2 are LNHDA and SQIVND (reference sequence). The CDR3 has 15 residues. The chain's CDR3 is CASSPLRDFNQPQHF. Written as DNA, the CDR3 is TGTGCCAGTAGTCCCCTCCGGGACTTCAATCAGCCCCAGCATTTT.

DNA for the CDR3: TGTGCCAGCAGTTTGAGACAGGGGATGTTAGAGACCCAGTACTTC. Encoded protein: CASSLRQGMLETQYF. The rearrangement uses TRBV27 and TRBJ2-5; 8 bases agree with TRBD1. This CDR3 region has 15 residues. Losses at the gene ends were 3 bases for V and 4 bases for J; bases not matched to a gene: 7. Germline CDR1 reads MNHEY; CDR2 reads SMNVEV (reference sequence).

This chain uses TRBV5-8 with TRBJ1-1; the match to TRBD1 covers 7 bases. The germline V gene has CDR1 SGHTS and CDR2 YDEGEE. CDR3 length: 15 amino acids. Trimming took 5 bases from V and 1 from J; bases not matched to a gene: 8. The CDR3 region is CASRPGGPRNTEAFF. The CDR3, as DNA: TGTGCCAGCAGACCAGGGGGGCCGCGGAACACTGAAGCTTTCTTT.

This clone appeared a single time. The V and J genes are TRBV28 and TRBJ2-7, with 11 bases fitting TRBD2. The CDR3 is made up of 17 amino acids. The germline V gene encodes CDR1 MDHEN and CDR2 SYDVKM. With V trimmed by 3 bases and J by 1 base, 8 bases remained unmatched. CDR3 DNA sequence: TGTGCCAGCAGTTTGAATGGACTAGCGGGTGGATCCTACGAGCAGTACTTC. Its protein product is CASSLNGLAGGSYEQYF.